The 22 T cell receptor beta chains below come from one sample, sequenced in a study of lymphopenia after photon versus proton radiotherapy. Using immunoSEQ multiplex PCR, the repertoire was profiled, and TCRdb retains in-frame clones only, with some absent. Of roughly 58,000 clones in the sample, 75% to 90% are singletons; the top ten hold over 10%. The sample here was peripheral blood, taken from a patient treated with proton-based radiotherapy. All receptors come from an elderly man with esophageal cancer.

The V gene is TRBV11-3, the J gene TRBJ2-1, with 8 bases fitting TRBD2. CDR1 SGHNT and CDR2 YENEEA come from the germline V gene. V dropped 1 base and J dropped 5; count of bases not matched to a gene: 4. This CDR3 comprises 15 residues. The CDR3: CASSLGGLENNEQFF. The CDR3 DNA reads TGTGCCAGCAGCTTAGGGGGACTAGAGAACAATGAGCAGTTCTTC.

This clone has a single count. J is TRBJ2-1 and V is TRBV5-5; 8 bases line up with TRBD2. CDR1 and CDR2 from the germline V gene are SGHKS and YYEKEE (reference sequence). CDR3 length: 13 amino acids. Trimming at V came to 3 bases and at J to 16 bases, leaving 12 bases not matched to a gene. Here the CDR3 reads CASSSLLGTRGFF. The CDR3 nucleotides are TGTGCCAGCAGCTCCCTATTGGGGACTAGAGGCTTCTTC. Together with reference TRBV5-5 and TRBJ2-1, the CDR3 gives the full variable domain: DAGVTQSPTHLIKTRGQQVTLRCSPISGHKSVSWYQQVLGQGPQFIFQYYEKEERGRGNFPDRFSARQFPNYSSELNVNALLLGDSALYLCASSSLLGTRGFFGPGTRLTVL.

V is TRBV19 and J is TRBJ2-6; a possible D gene is TRBD1 (5 bases). CDR3 length equals 18 residues. The germline gives CDR1 LNHDA, CDR2 SQIVND (reference sequence). Trimming left V 7 bases short and J 2 bases short, with 21 bases between. The CDR3 here is CASTSQTAKSTGANVLTF. The CDR3 DNA follows: TGTGCCAGTACCTCCCAGACAGCCAAGTCAACTGGGGCCAACGTCCTGACTTTC. Combining the CDR3 with reference TRBV19 and TRBJ2-6 gives the whole variable domain DGGITQSPKYLFRKEGQNVTLSCEQNLNHDAMYWYRQDPGQGLRLIYYSQIVNDFQKGDIAEGYSVSREKKESFPLTVTSAQKNPTAFYLCASTSQTAKSTGANVLTFGAGSRLTVL.

This chain joins TRBV7-2 and TRBJ1-5, with a weak D call TRBD1 (5 bases). Per germline, CDR1 SGHTA and CDR2 FQGNSA. Trimming cost V 2 bases and J 9 bases, with 8 bases left between them. CDR3 length: 12 residues. CDR3: CASSLRQGPQHF. The CDR3 nucleotides read TGTGCCAGCAGCTTAAGGCAGGGGCCCCAGCATTTT.

The chain combines TRBV11-2 with TRBJ2-2, with D tentatively TRBD1 (6 bases). The germline V and J ends were trimmed by 5 bases and 0 bases, with 13 bases remaining between them. Germline CDR1 reads SGHAT; CDR2 reads FQNNGV. The CDR3 covers 16 residues. CDR3 coding DNA: TGTGCCAGCAGCCTTCTGGACAGTCCGAACACCGGGGAGCTGTTTTTT. This translates into CASSLLDSPNTGELFF.

The V gene is TRBV28, the J gene TRBJ1-4, with D unresolved. Germline loops: CDR1 MDHEN, CDR2 SYDVKM. V was shortened by 3 bases and J by 12 bases, with 20 bases between the two germline ends. The CDR3 has 15 residues. CDR3 residues: CASSFPFPEGVELFF. In DNA form, the CDR3 reads TGTGCCAGCAGTTTTCCCTTTCCAGAGGGAGTTGAACTGTTTTTT.

The rearrangement uses TRBV18 and TRBJ2-1, with a weak D call TRBD1 (6 bases). The germline V gene has CDR1 KGHSH and CDR2 LQKENI. The CDR3 is made up of 13 amino acids. V was cut by 6 bases and J by 9 bases, with 15 bases left in between. This CDR3 reads CASSLTGIPEQFF. In nucleotides, the CDR3 is TGTGCCAGCTCGCTTACAGGGATTCCTGAGCAGTTCTTC.

V is TRBV2 and J is TRBJ2-3, with 7 bases aligning to TRBD1. The CDR3 has 15 residues. After removal of 7 bases from V and 2 bases from J, the junction contained 9 bases not matched to a gene. In germline, CDR1 is SNHLY, CDR2 FYNNEI. CDR3 protein: CASTIQGQLTDTQYF. CDR3 nucleotides: TGTGCCAGCACCATCCAGGGACAGCTCACAGATACGCAGTATTTT.

This chain connects TRBV4-1 to TRBJ2-2, with TRBD1 as a possible D gene (7 bases). CDR1 and CDR2 from the germline V gene are MGHRA and YSYEKL. Trimming pared 1 base from V and 4 bases from J, leaving 13 bases between. This CDR3 region has 16 residues. CDR3 amino acids: CASSQARDRPTGELFF. Here the CDR3 DNA reads TGCGCCAGCAGCCAAGCGCGGGACAGACCCACCGGGGAGCTGTTTTTT.

The chain is built from TRBV7-9 and TRBJ2-6; D gene unclear. V lost 5 bases and J 2 bases, leaving 7 bases between the germline ends. The CDR3 contains 14 residues. Germline-derived CDR1 and CDR2 are SEHNR and FQNEAQ (reference sequence). CDR3 nucleotide sequence: TGTGCCAGCAGCCCATTAGCTGGGGCCAACGTCCTGACTTTC. This gives the protein CASSPLAGANVLTF.

V is TRBV5-1 and J is TRBJ2-3; 8 bases map to TRBD2. CDR3 length: 14 residues. The V gene's germline CDR1 is SGHRS and CDR2 YFSETQ. J gave up 1 base and V 4 bases, and 2 bases lay outside the gene matches. The CDR3 DNA reads TGCGCCAGCAGCCTTAGCGGGGGCACAGATACGCAGTATTTT. It is translated as CASSLSGGTDTQYF. Using reference TRBV5-1 and TRBJ2-3 for the parts outside the CDR3, the full variable domain is KAGVTQTPRYLIKTRGQQVTLSCSPISGHRSVSWYQQTPGQGLQFLFEYFSETQRNKGNFPGRFSGRQFSNSRSEMNVSTLELGDSALYLCASSLSGGTDTQYFGPGTRLTVL.

V usage is TRBV7-8 and J usage is TRBJ1-5; possible D gene TRBD1, 6 bases. V lost 3 bases, J lost 3 bases, and 15 bases lay in between. CDR1 is SGHVS, CDR2 FQNEAQ, per germline. CDR3 length: 16 amino acids. The CDR3 DNA sequence: TGTGCCAGCAGCTTTTACAGGGTCCCCAACAATCAGCCCCAGCATTTT. As protein: CASSFYRVPNNQPQHF.

V is TRBV2 and J is TRBJ1-1, with a possible D match to TRBD1 (6 bases). Germline loops: CDR1 SNHLY, CDR2 FYNNEI. Trimming shortened V by 7 bases and J by 5 bases, and 14 bases separated the two germline ends. The CDR3 length is 13 residues. The CDR3 DNA follows: TGTGCCAGCACAAGGGACACGATTACTGAAGCTTTCTTT. It yields the protein CASTRDTITEAFF.

V and J are TRBV7-9 and TRBJ2-7; D is perhaps TRBD1 (6 bases). Germline V gives CDR1 SEHNR, CDR2 FQNEAQ (reference sequence). The CDR3 spans 15 residues. Trimming cost V 3 bases and J 4 bases, with 16 bases left between them. CDR3 region: CASSFQGKRPYEQYF. CDR3 DNA sequence: TGTGCCAGCAGCTTTCAGGGGAAGAGGCCTTACGAGCAGTACTTC.

This rearrangement joins TRBV10-1 to TRBJ2-7; the D gene is possibly TRBD2 (6 bases). Germline V CDR1 and CDR2: WNHNN, SYGVQD (reference sequence). This CDR3 has 13 amino acids. Trimming left V 4 bases short and J 4 bases short, with 11 bases between. The CDR3 loop is CASSGGGQYEQYF. The CDR3 DNA sequence: TGCGCCAGCAGTGGTGGAGGGCAGTACGAGCAGTACTTC.

The chain has TRBV18 and TRBJ1-6, with D possibly matching TRBD1 (5 bases). The V end lost 2 bases, the J end lost 7 bases, and 18 bases lay between the germline ends. Germline V gives CDR1 KGHSH, CDR2 LQKENI. The CDR3 has 17 residues. The CDR3 DNA sequence: TGTGCCAGCTCACCATCGGCCGGAGGGACCGGGAATTCACCCCTCCACTTT. Translated, it gives CASSPSAGGTGNSPLHF. Complete variable domain (other parts from reference TRBV18 and TRBJ1-6): NAGVMQNPRHLVRRRGQEARLRCSPMKGHSHVYWYRQLPEEGLKFMVYLQKENIIDESGMPKERFSAEFPKEGPSILRIQQVVRGDSAAYFCASSPSAGGTGNSPLHFGNGTRLTVT.

The chain combines TRBV11-2 with TRBJ2-7; a weak D match, TRBD1 (6 bases). The V gene's germline CDR1 is SGHAT and CDR2 FQNNGV. The CDR3 has 14 amino acids. V lost 2 bases and J 3 bases, leaving 11 bases between the germline ends. The CDR3 sequence is CASSLLQGLYEQYF. CDR3 DNA: TGTGCCAGCAGCTTACTGCAGGGGCTCTACGAGCAGTACTTC.

J is TRBJ2-7 and V is TRBV7-2; 8 positions agree with TRBD1. J gave up 9 bases and V 5 bases, and 12 bases lay outside the gene matches. Germline values: CDR1 SGHTA, CDR2 FQGNSA. The CDR3 sequence is 14 residues long. As DNA, the CDR3 is TGTGCCAGCAGCGCCCAGGGGACAGGACCCCCGCAGTACTTC. This translates into CASSAQGTGPPQYF.

The chain has TRBV10-1 and TRBJ2-5, with D possibly called TRBD1 or TRBD2 (5 bases each). The CDR3 loop spans 14 amino acids. CDR1 and CDR2 from the germline V gene are WNHNN and SYGVQD (reference sequence). Trimming removed 4 bases from V and 3 bases from J, with 12 bases in between. This CDR3 is CASSGGDLEETQYF. In DNA, the CDR3 is TGCGCCAGCAGTGGTGGGGACCTAGAAGAGACCCAGTACTTC.

The gene calls are TRBV2 and TRBJ1-6; D not certain. The CDR3 consists of 13 residues. In germline, CDR1 is SNHLY, CDR2 FYNNEI. Deletions cut 6 bases from V and 10 bases from J, with 13 bases between. CDR3 in amino acids: CASSRNLGSPLHF. CDR3 coding DNA: TGTGCCAGCAGCCGCAATCTCGGGTCACCCCTCCACTTT.

The chain recombines TRBV4-3 with TRBJ1-5; 9 bases match TRBD1. After removal of 3 bases from V and 11 bases from J, the junction contained 14 bases not matched to a gene. Germline V gene data show CDR1 as LGHNA and CDR2 as YSLEER. This CDR3 contains 16 residues. The CDR3 loop is CASSHPGGTGLTSQHF. For the CDR3, the DNA is TGCGCCAGCAGCCACCCCGGAGGGACAGGGCTAACGTCCCAGCATTTT.

This sequence joins TRBV18 and TRBJ1-2; tentatively, D is TRBD1 (5 bases). V was clipped by 2 bases and J by 0 bases, with 13 bases between them. The length of the CDR3 is 16 residues. Germline CDR1 reads KGHSH; CDR2 reads LQKENI. CDR3 protein: CASSPSGAATNYGYTF. CDR3 DNA: TGTGCCAGCTCACCAAGTGGGGCGGCCACTAACTATGGCTACACCTTC.